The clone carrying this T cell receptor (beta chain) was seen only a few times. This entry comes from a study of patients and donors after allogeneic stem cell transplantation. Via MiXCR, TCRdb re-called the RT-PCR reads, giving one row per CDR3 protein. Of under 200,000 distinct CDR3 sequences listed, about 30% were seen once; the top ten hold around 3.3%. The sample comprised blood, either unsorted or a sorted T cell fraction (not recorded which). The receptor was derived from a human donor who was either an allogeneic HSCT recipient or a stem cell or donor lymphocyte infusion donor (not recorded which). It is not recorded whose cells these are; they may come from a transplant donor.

CDR3 nucleotides: TGCAGTGCAGACAGGGCTATTGGCAATCAGCCCCAGCATTTT. Its translation: CSADRAIGNQPQHF. V and J are TRBV20-1 and TRBJ1-5; TRBD1 matches 7 bases. V lost 6 bases, J lost 2 bases, and 7 bases stayed unmatched. The length of the CDR3 is 14 residues. Looked up from germline, CDR1 is DFQATT and CDR2 is SNEGSKA (reference sequence).